This passage covers 8 T cell receptor beta chains from one sample sequenced in a study of PD-L1 blockade in urothelial cancer. Profiled with immunoSEQ multiplex PCR; TCRdb holds only in-frame clones, not every one. The repertoire consists of under 120,000 clones, with over 75% occurring once and the leading ten covering 2.4%. Material: PBMCs, obtained around atezolizumab (anti-PD-L1) treatment. The receptors stem from a man aged 50 to 60 with urothelial cancer.

V gene TRBV5-1 combines with J gene TRBJ1-2; 8 bases match TRBD1. V shed 4 bases, J shed 3 bases, and the junction held 14 bases outside the gene matches. The CDR3 totals 17 residues. The germline V gene has CDR1 SGHRS and CDR2 YFSETQ. The CDR3 sequence: CASSLRTGNGFYYGYTF. Written as DNA, the CDR3 is TGCGCCAGCAGCCTGAGGACAGGGAATGGATTTTACTATGGCTACACCTTC.

This sequence joins TRBV2 and TRBJ1-1, with D perhaps matching TRBD1 (5 bases). The CDR3 sequence is 15 residues long. In germline, CDR1 is SNHLY, CDR2 FYNNEI. The ends were cut back, 6 bases at V and 1 base at J, with 15 bases in the middle. The CDR3 protein is CASRARAGPNTEAFF. The CDR3 coding sequence is TGTGCCAGCAGGGCCCGGGCGGGACCGAACACTGAAGCTTTCTTT.

This rearrangement joins TRBV5-6 to TRBJ1-5; TRBD1 is a possible D gene (6 bases). The CDR3 runs 15 residues. V was pared by 3 bases and J by 3 bases, with 13 bases between. Germline CDR1 is SGHDT and CDR2 is YYEEEE. The CDR3 sequence: CASSWGTGHNQPQHF. The DNA of the CDR3 is TGTGCCAGCAGCTGGGGAACAGGGCACAATCAGCCCCAGCATTTT.

This clone was seen at least ten times. The chain employs TRBV5-1 and TRBJ1-1; tentatively, D is TRBD1 (6 bases). Trimming shortened V by 2 bases and J by 5 bases, and 10 bases separated the two germline ends. Germline CDR1 reads SGHRS; CDR2 reads YFSETQ. The CDR3 runs to 13 residues. CDR3 residues: CASSFGRGTEAFF. DNA of the CDR3: TGCGCCAGCAGCTTCGGAAGGGGGACTGAAGCTTTCTTT.

This chain connects TRBV9 to TRBJ2-7; no clear D. The CDR3 consists of 15 residues. Germline assignment: CDR1 SGDLS and CDR2 YYNGEE. With 0 bases removed from V and 0 bases from J, the gap between germline ends came to 10 bases. For the CDR3, the DNA is TGTGCCAGCAGCGTAGCGTCAGGCCTCTCCTACGAGCAGTACTTC. This sequence encodes CASSVASGLSYEQYF.

The gene calls are TRBV5-4 and TRBJ2-7; TRBD2 matches at 15 bases. The junction had 8 bases not matched to a gene; V was cut back by 4 bases and J by 0 bases. The CDR3 totals 18 residues. CDR1 is SGHNT and CDR2 is YYREEE in the germline V gene (reference sequence). CDR3 loop: CASSHYGTSGRSSYEQYF. The CDR3 DNA reads as TGTGCCAGCAGCCACTATGGGACTAGCGGGAGGAGCTCCTACGAGCAGTACTTC.

The chain uses TRBV30 and TRBJ1-2, with 7 bases aligning to TRBD1. The trim removed 3 bases at V and 6 bases at J, leaving 1 base unmatched. Germline loops: CDR1 GTSNPN, CDR2 SVGIG (reference sequence). This CDR3 spans 11 amino acids. Here the CDR3 DNA reads TGTGCCTGGAGCAGGGGGGATGGCTACACCTTC. It encodes CAWSRGDGYTF.

The chain is built from TRBV15 and TRBJ2-5, with D possibly being TRBD2 (5 bases). The germline gives CDR1 LNHNV, CDR2 YYDKDF (reference sequence). The V end lost 5 bases, the J end lost 5 bases, and 12 bases lay between the germline ends. The CDR3 is made up of 13 amino acids. The CDR3 protein is CATSDLGGETQYF. As DNA, the CDR3 is TGTGCCACCAGCGACCTGGGCGGGGAGACCCAGTACTTC.